This paragraph reports one T cell receptor beta chain. These data come from a study of blood T cell repertoires in COVID-19. At the level of the study: The origin of the acute and convalescent COVID-19 samples was the United States, Italy and Spain. The cDNA or gDNA used as material had been derived from T cells, B-cell-depleted T cells, or PBMCs.

This CDR3 contains 17 residues. In germline, CDR1 is LNHNV, CDR2 YYDKDF (reference sequence). With 5 bases clipped from V and 0 bases from J, the junction kept 11 bases outside the gene matches. The data were produced by immunoSEQ multiplex PCR, yet TCRdb's version contains in-frame clones alone and is incomplete. The sample lists 200,000 to 250,000 clones, around 87% occurring once. The receptor was derived from a man aged 55 to 70 with acute or convalescent COVID-19. The sequenced material came from peripheral blood. J is TRBJ2-7 and V is TRBV15; TRBD2 matches 9 bases. DNA of the CDR3: TGTGCCACCAGCCGAGTAGCGGGGGCCCCAAGCTCCTACGAGCAGTACTTC. Protein: CATSRVAGAPSSYEQYF.